Reported below is one T cell receptor (beta chain). Trimming removed 4 bases at V and 1 base at J, with 8 bases between. Germline V gives CDR1 SEHNR, CDR2 FQNEAQ (reference sequence). This CDR3 contains 13 residues. Only in-frame clones appear in the TCRdb table, and some are missing; sequencing was by immunoSEQ multiplex PCR. The data hold hundreds of thousands of clones, with approximately 80% observed a single time. These data are taken from a study of shared T cell receptors in the human thymus. The same data also went into a second study, on human thymus T cells. From that second work: What related research reported was that thymic repertoires overlapped highly among unrelated individuals.

The clonotype was recovered from a boy younger than two with a congenital heart defect. What was sequenced was thymocytes. The chain joins TRBV7-9 to TRBJ2-7; D unresolved. CDR3 sequence (DNA): TGTGCCAGCAGCTCGACACCGTCCTACGAGCAGTACTTC. Translation: CASSSTPSYEQYF.